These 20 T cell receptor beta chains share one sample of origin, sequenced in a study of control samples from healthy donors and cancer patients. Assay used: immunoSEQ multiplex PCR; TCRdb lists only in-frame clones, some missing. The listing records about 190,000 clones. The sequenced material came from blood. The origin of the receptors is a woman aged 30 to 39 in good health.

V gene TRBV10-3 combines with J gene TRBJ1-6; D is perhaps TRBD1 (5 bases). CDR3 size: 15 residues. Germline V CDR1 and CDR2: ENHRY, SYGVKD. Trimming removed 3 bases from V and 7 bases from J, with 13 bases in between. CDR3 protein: CAISDTRVENSPLHF. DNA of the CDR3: TGTGCCATCAGTGACACCAGGGTGGAGAATTCACCCCTCCACTTT.

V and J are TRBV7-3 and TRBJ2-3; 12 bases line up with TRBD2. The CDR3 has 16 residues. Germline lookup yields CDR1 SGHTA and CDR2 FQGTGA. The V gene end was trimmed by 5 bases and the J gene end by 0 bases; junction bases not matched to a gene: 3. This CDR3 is CASSTLAGGSTDTQYF. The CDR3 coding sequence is TGTGCCAGCAGCACACTAGCGGGGGGAAGCACAGATACGCAGTATTTT.

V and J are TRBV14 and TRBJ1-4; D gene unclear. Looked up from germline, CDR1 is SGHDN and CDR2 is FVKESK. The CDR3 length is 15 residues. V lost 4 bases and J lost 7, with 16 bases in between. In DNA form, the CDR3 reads TGTGCCAGCAGCCCAAGGTACGGGTACGGTGAAAAACTGTTTTTT. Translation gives CASSPRYGYGEKLFF.

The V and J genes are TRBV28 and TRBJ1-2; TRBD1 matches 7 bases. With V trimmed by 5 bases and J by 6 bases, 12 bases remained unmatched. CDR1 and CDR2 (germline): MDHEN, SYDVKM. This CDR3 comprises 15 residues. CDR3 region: CASSRPRQGRDGYTF. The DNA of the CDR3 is TGTGCCAGCAGTCGCCCAAGACAGGGTCGGGATGGCTACACCTTC.

DNA of the CDR3: TGTGCCAGCTGGGGGGGCCTTAGGAACACTGAAGCTTTCTTT. Its translation is CASWGGLRNTEAFF. This rearrangement joins TRBV28 to TRBJ1-1; D may be TRBD1 (6 bases). Trimming pared 8 bases from V and 1 base from J, leaving 14 bases between. Germline V gene lookup returns CDR1 MDHEN and CDR2 SYDVKM. CDR3 length: 14 residues. Full variable domain (outside the CDR3, taken from reference TRBV28 and TRBJ1-1): DVKVTQSSRYLVKRTGEKVFLECVQDMDHENMFWYRQDPGLGLRLIYFSYDVKMKEKGDIPEGYSVSREKKERFSLILESASTNQTSMYLCASWGGLRNTEAFFGQGTRLTVV.

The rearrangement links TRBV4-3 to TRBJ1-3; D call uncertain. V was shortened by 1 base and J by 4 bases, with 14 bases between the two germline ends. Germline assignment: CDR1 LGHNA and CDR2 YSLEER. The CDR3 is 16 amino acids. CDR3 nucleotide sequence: TGCGCCAGCAGCCAAGGGAACGAGGGCTGGGGAAACACCATATATTTT. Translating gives CASSQGNEGWGNTIYF.

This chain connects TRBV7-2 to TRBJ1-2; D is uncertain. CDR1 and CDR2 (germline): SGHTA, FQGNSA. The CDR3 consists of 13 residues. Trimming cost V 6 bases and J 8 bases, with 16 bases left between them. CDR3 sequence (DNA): TGTGCCAGCAGTCATAACGACTGGCAAGGCTACACCTTC. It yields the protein CASSHNDWQGYTF. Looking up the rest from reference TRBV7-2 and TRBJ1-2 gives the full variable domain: GAGVSQSPSNKVTEKGKDVELRCDPISGHTALYWYRQSLGQGLEFLIYFQGNSAPDKSGLPSDRFSAERTGGSVSTLTIQRTQQEDSAVYLCASSHNDWQGYTFGSGTRLTVV.

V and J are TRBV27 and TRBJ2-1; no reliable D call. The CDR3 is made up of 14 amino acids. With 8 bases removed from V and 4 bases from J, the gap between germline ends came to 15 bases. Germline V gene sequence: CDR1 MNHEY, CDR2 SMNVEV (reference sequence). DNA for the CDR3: TGTGCCAGCCTCAGTCTGGACGGGTACAATGAGCAGTTCTTC. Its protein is CASLSLDGYNEQFF.

CDR3 residues: CASRELQGVNTEAFF. The CDR3 bases are TGTGCCAGCAGGGAACTACAGGGCGTGAACACTGAAGCTTTCTTT. The chain carries TRBV27 and TRBJ1-1; possible D gene TRBD1, 6 bases. Germline V gene lookup returns CDR1 MNHEY and CDR2 SMNVEV (reference sequence). V was shortened by 6 bases and J by 0 bases, with 14 bases between the two germline ends. CDR3 length equals 15 residues.

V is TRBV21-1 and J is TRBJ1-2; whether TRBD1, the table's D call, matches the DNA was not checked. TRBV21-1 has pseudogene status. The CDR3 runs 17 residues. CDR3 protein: CASSKWDRGRANYGYTF. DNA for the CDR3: TGTGCCAGCAGCAAATGGGACAGGGGGAGGGCCAACTATGGCTACACCTTC.

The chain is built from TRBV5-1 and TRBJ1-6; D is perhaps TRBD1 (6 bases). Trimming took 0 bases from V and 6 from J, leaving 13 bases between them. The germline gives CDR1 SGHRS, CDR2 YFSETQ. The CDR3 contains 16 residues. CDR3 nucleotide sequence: TGCGCCAGCAGCTTGGTTTGGGGGGCGGTTAATTCACCCCTCCACTTT. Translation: CASSLVWGAVNSPLHF.

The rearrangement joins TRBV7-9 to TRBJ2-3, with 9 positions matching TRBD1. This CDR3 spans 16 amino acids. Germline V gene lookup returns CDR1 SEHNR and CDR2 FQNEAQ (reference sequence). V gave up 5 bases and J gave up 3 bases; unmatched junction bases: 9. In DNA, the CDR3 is TGTGCCAGCAGCCCTACCGGGACAGGGACGACAGATACGCAGTATTTT. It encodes CASSPTGTGTTDTQYF.

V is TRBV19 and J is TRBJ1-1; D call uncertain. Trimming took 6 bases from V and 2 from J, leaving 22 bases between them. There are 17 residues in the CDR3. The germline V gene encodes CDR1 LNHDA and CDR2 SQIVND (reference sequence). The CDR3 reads CASRVKYARSHNTEAFF. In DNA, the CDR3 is TGTGCCAGTAGGGTAAAGTACGCGCGATCCCATAACACTGAAGCTTTCTTT. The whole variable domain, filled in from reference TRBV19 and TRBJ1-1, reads DGGITQSPKYLFRKEGQNVTLSCEQNLNHDAMYWYRQDPGQGLRLIYYSQIVNDFQKGDIAEGYSVSREKKESFPLTVTSAQKNPTAFYLCASRVKYARSHNTEAFFGQGTRLTVV.

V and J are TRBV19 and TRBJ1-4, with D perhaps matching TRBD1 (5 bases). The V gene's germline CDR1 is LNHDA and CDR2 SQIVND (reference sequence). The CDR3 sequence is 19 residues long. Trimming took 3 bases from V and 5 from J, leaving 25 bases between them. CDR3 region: CASSMGRKWSWDGNEKLFF. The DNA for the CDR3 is TGTGCCAGTAGTATGGGACGAAAGTGGTCGTGGGACGGGAATGAAAAACTGTTTTTT.

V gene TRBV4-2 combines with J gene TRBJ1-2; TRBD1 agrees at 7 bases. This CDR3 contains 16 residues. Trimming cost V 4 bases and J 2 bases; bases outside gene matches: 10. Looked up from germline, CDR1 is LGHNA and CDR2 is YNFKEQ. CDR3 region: CASSRALGQFNYGYTF. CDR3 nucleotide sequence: TGTGCCAGCAGCCGGGCTCTGGGACAGTTCAACTATGGCTACACCTTC.

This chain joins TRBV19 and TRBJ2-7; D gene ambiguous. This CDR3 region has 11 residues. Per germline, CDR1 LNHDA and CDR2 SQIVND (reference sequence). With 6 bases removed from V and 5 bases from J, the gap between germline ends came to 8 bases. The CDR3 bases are TGTGCCAGTAGCAATTGGAACGAGCAGTACTTC. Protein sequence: CASSNWNEQYF.

CDR3 bases: TGTGCCACCAGTGAGAACAGGGCCAATAACTATGGCTACACCTTC. This translates into CATSENRANNYGYTF. V and J are TRBV24-1 and TRBJ1-2, with D perhaps TRBD1 (6 bases). Germline V CDR1 and CDR2: KGHDR, SFDVKD. The CDR3 length is 15 residues. Deletions cut 4 bases from V and 1 base from J, with 12 bases between.

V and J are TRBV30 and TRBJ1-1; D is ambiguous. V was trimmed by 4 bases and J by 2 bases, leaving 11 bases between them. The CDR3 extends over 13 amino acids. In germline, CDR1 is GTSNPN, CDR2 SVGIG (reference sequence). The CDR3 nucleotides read TGTGCCTGGAAGGCCCAGATAAACACTGAAGCTTTCTTT. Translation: CAWKAQINTEAFF.

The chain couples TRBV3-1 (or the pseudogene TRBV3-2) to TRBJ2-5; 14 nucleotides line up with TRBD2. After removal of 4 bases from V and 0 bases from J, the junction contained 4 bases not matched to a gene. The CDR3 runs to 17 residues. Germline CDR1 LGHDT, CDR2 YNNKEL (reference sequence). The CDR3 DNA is TGTGCCAGCAGCCCCCGGACTAGCGGGGGGTACCAAGAGACCCAGTACTTC. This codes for CASSPRTSGGYQETQYF.

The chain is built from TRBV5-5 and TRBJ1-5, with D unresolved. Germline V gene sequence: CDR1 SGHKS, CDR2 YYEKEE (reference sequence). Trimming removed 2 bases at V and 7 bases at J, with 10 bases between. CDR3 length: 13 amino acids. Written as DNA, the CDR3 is TGTGCCAGCAGCTTTCACCCAGCGCAGCCCCAGCATTTT. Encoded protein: CASSFHPAQPQHF.